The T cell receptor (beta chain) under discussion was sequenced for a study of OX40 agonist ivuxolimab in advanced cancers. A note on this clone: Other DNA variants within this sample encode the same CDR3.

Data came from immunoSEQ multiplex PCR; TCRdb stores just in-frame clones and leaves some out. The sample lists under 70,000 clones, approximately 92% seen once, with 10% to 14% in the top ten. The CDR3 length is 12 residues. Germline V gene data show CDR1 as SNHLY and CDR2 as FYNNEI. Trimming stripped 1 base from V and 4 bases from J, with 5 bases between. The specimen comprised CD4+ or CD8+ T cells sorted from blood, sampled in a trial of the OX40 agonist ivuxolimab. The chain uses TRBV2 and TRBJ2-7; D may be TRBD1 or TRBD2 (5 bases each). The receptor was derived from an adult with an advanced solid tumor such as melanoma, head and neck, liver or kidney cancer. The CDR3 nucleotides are TGTGCCAGCAGTGAAGGGGGGTACGAGCAGTACTTC. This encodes CASSEGGYEQYF.